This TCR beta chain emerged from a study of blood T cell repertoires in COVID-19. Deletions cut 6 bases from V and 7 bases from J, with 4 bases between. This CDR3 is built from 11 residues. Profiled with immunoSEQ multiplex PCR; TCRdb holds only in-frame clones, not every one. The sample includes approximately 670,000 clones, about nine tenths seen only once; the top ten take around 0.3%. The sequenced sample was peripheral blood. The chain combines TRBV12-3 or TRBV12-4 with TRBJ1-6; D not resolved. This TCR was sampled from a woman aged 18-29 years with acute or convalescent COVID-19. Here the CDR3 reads CASSKNSPLHF. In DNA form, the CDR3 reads TGTGCCAGCAGCAAAAATTCACCCCTCCACTTT.